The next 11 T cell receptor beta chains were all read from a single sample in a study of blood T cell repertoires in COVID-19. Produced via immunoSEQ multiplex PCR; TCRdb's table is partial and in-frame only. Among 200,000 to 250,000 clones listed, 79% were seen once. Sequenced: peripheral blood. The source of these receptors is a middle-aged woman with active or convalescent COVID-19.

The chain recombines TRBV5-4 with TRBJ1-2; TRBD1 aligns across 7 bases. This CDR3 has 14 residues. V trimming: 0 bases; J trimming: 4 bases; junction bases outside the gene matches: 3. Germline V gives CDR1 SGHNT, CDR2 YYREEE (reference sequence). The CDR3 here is CASSLERGRYGYTF. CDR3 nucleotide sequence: TGTGCCAGCAGCTTGGAGAGGGGGCGCTATGGCTACACCTTC.

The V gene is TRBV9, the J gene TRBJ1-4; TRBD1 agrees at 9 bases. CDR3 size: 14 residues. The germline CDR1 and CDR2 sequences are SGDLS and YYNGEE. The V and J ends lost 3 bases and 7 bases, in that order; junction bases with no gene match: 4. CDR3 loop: CASSGGQGGEKLFF. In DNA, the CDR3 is TGTGCCAGCAGCGGGGGACAGGGAGGTGAAAAACTGTTTTTT.

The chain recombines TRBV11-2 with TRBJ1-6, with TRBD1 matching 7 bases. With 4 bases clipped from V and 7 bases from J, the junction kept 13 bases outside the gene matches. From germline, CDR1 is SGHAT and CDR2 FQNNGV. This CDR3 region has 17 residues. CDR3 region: CASSSGTVILGNSPLHF. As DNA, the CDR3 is TGTGCCAGCAGCTCCGGGACAGTTATATTGGGCAATTCACCCCTCCACTTT.

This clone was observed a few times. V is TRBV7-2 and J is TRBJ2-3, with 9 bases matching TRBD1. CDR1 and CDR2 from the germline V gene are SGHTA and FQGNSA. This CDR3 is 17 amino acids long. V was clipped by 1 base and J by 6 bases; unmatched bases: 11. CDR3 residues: CASSLGTTGGGRDTQYF. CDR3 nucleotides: TGTGCCAGCAGCTTAGGAACCACAGGGGGCGGAAGGGATACGCAGTATTTT.

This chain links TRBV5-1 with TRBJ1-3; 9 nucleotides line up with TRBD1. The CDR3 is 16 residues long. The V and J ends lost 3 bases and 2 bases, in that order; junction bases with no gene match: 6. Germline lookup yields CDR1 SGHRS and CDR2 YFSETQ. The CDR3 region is CASSSGQGGAGNTIYF. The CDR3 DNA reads TGCGCCAGCAGCTCGGGACAGGGTGGAGCTGGAAACACCATATATTTT.

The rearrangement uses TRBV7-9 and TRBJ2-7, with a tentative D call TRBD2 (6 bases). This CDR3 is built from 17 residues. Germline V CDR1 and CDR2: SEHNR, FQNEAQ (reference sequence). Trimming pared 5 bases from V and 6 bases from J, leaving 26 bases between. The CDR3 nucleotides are TGTGCCAGCAGCCCCCCGGGGACTCCCTTTATCCTTTCCGAGCAGTACGTC. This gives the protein CASSPPGTPFILSEQYV.

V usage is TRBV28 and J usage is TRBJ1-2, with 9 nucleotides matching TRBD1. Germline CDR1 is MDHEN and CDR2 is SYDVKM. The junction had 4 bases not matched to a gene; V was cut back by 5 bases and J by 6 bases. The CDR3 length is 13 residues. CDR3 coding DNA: TGTGCCAGCAGTCTACAGGGGGCAAATGGCTACACCTTC. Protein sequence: CASSLQGANGYTF.

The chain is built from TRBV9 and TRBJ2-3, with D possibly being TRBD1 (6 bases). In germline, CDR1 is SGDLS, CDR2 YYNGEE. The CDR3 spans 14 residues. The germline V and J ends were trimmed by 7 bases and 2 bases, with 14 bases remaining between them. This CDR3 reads CASSLGAATDTQYF. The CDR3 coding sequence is TGTGCCAGCTCCCTGGGGGCAGCCACAGATACGCAGTATTTT.

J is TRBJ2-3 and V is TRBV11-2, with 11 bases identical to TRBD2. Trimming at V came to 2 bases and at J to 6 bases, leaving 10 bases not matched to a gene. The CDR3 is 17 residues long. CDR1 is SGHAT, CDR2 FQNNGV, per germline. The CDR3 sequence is CASSLRTLAGGPDTQYF. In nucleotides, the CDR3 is TGTGCCAGCAGCTTAAGGACCTTAGCGGGGGGGCCGGATACGCAGTATTTT.

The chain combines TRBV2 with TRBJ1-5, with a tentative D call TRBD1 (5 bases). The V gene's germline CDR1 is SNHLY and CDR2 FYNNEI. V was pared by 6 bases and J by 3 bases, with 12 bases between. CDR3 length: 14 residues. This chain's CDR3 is CASSLDRFNQPQHF. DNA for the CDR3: TGTGCCAGCAGCTTAGACAGATTCAATCAGCCCCAGCATTTT.

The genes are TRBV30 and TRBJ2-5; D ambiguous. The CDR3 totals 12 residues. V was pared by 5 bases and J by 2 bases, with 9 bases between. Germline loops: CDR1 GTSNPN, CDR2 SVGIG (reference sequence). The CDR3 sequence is CAWGPQQETQYF. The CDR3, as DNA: TGTGCCTGGGGACCCCAGCAAGAGACCCAGTACTTC. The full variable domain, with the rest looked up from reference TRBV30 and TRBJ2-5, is SQTIHQWPATLVQPVGSPLSLECTVEGTSNPNLYWYRQAAGRGLQLLFYSVGIGQISSEVPQNLSASRPQDRQFILSSKKLLLSDSGFYLCAWGPQQETQYFGPGTRLLVL.